The 3 T cell receptor beta chains given below trace back to one sample, sequenced in a study of T cell responses to AZD1222 COVID-19 vaccine. Libraries were prepared by immunoSEQ multiplex PCR; TCRdb keeps only in-frame clonotypes and omits some of them. The table includes 110,000 to 150,000 clones, more than 75% detected once. Sequenced here: peripheral blood, sampled 28 days after the second AZD1222 dose. Receptors originate from an adult who received the AZD1222 COVID-19 vaccine.

J is TRBJ2-7 and V is TRBV30; 7 bases match TRBD2. Germline loops: CDR1 GTSNPN, CDR2 SVGIG (reference sequence). The CDR3 covers 12 residues. The trim removed 5 bases at V and 0 bases at J, leaving 1 base unmatched. The CDR3 DNA is TGTGCCTGGGGCGGGAGCTCCTACGAGCAGTACTTC. Translated, it gives CAWGGSSYEQYF. Based on the CDR3 plus reference TRBV30 and TRBJ2-7, the full variable domain is SQTIHQWPATLVQPVGSPLSLECTVEGTSNPNLYWYRQAAGRGLQLLFYSVGIGQISSEVPQNLSASRPQDRQFILSSKKLLLSDSGFYLCAWGGSSYEQYFGPGTRLTVT.

The chain carries TRBV7-2 and TRBJ2-3; 7 nucleotides match TRBD1. J gave up 4 bases and V 8 bases, and 9 bases lay outside the gene matches. The CDR3 spans 14 residues. Per germline, CDR1 SGHTA and CDR2 FQGNSA. The CDR3 loop reads CASQRQGGPDTQYF. For the CDR3, the DNA is TGTGCCAGCCAACGACAGGGCGGACCAGATACGCAGTATTTT.

V is TRBV5-4 and J is TRBJ1-4; D gene unclear. Germline values: CDR1 SGHNT, CDR2 YYREEE (reference sequence). Deletions cut 0 bases from V and 2 bases from J, with 11 bases between. The CDR3 sequence is 16 residues long. The CDR3 region has the DNA TGTGCCAGCAGCTTGGACCCGGTGGGGACTAATGAAAAACTGTTTTTT. Amino acid sequence: CASSLDPVGTNEKLFF.